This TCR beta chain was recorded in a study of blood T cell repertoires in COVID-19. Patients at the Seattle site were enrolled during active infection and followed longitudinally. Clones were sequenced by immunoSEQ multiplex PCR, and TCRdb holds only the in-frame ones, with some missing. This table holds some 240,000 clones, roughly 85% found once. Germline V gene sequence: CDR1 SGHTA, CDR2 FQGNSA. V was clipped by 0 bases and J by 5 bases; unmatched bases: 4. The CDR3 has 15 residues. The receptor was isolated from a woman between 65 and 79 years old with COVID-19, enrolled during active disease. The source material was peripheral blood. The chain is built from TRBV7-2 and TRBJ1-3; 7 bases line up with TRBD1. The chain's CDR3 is CASSLAGGQRNTIYF. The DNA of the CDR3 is TGTGCCAGCAGCTTAGCTGGGGGACAGAGAAACACCATATATTTT.